This T cell receptor beta chain was recorded in a study of T cell responses to AZD1222 COVID-19 vaccine. Whole-study results and caveats: Vaccination with two AZD1222 doses was followed by a rise in Spike-specific TCR breadth and depth. Spike was spanned by vaccine-associated CD4 TCRs, with dominance at 160-218 and 743-854. Clonal diversity may have been underestimated, and the donors were mostly white British, with more females than males.

A remark on this clone: Its antigen is unidentified.

The CDR3 has 15 residues. Germline V gene sequence: CDR1 KGHSH, CDR2 LQKENI. Trimming cost V 2 bases and J 3 bases; bases outside gene matches: 2. The table came from immunoSEQ multiplex PCR; TCRdb's copy has only in-frame clones and leaves some out. The profile shows 150,000 to 200,000 clones, 80% to 95% of them singletons. This TCR came from an adult who received the MenACWY meningococcal vaccine as a control. J is TRBJ1-5 and V is TRBV18; 9 bases line up with TRBD1. The source material was peripheral blood, sampled 28 days after the second dose of the MenACWY control vaccine. The CDR3 DNA follows: TGTGCCAGCTCACCAAGACAGGGGGACAATCAGCCCCAGCATTTT. Protein product: CASSPRQGDNQPQHF.